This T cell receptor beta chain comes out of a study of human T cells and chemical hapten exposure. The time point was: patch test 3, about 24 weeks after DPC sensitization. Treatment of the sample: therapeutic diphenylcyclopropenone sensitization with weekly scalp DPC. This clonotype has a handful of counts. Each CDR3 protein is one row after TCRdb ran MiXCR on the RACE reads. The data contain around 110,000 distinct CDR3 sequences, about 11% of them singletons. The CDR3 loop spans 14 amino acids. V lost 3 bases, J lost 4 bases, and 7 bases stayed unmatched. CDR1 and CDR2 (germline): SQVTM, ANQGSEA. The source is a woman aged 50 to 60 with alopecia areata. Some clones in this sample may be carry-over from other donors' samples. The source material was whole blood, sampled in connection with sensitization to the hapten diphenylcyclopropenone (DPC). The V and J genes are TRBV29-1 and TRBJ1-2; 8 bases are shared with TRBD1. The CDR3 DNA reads TGCAGCGTTGATCACGGGACAGGCTTCTATGGCTACACCTTC. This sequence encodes CSVDHGTGFYGYTF.